This TCR beta chain is from a study of spatial heterogeneity in lung cancer. Broader study findings: Of the expanded TCRs, ubiquitous and regional counts tracked the counts of ubiquitous and regional nonsynonymous mutations, respectively. The number of expanded tumor alpha and beta chains correlated with mutation number.

This sample's time point: sample taken at primary tumor resection. Trimming took 3 bases from V and 11 from J, leaving 13 bases between them. CDR1 DFQATT and CDR2 SNEGSKA come from the germline V gene (reference sequence). The CDR3 sequence is 11 residues long. TCRdb itself ran the 5' RACE reads through MiXCR, one entry per CDR3 protein. The top ten clones hold roughly 22% of a sample with 9,500 to 12,000 distinct CDR3 sequences, 6% to 9.5% of them seen once. This clonotype was seen a few times. Its cognate antigen is unknown. This chain connects TRBV20-1 to TRBJ1-1; no reliable D call. The receptor was derived from a female donor with early-stage non-small cell lung cancer. Here the sequenced sample was lung tumor tissue, taken at surgery. This CDR3 reads CSASLHPSAFF. CDR3 sequence (DNA): TGCAGTGCTAGTTTACACCCGAGTGCTTTCTTT.